This T cell receptor beta chain stems from a study of blood T cell repertoires in COVID-19. At the level of the study: Sample material is recorded as cDNA or gDNA derived from T cells, B-cell-depleted T cells, or PBMCs.

V lost 4 bases and J lost 7, with 21 bases in between. Germline V gene lookup returns CDR1 SGHTS and CDR2 YDEGEE. CDR3 size: 15 residues. The study drew participants aged about 18 to 95 years from about two dozen US areas. Assay used: immunoSEQ multiplex PCR; TCRdb lists only in-frame clones, some missing. The table has some 290,000 clones, under 90% seen once. The chain couples TRBV5-8 to TRBJ2-7, with D tentatively TRBD2 (7 bases). The sequencing input was PBMCs or T cells enriched from blood (not recorded which). The origin of this receptor is a woman in her twenties or thirties who had recovered from COVID-19. The CDR3 region has the DNA TGTGCCAGCAGCCTGCCCGGGGGGCTCTTAGGGGAGCAGTACTTC. Translated, it gives CASSLPGGLLGEQYF.